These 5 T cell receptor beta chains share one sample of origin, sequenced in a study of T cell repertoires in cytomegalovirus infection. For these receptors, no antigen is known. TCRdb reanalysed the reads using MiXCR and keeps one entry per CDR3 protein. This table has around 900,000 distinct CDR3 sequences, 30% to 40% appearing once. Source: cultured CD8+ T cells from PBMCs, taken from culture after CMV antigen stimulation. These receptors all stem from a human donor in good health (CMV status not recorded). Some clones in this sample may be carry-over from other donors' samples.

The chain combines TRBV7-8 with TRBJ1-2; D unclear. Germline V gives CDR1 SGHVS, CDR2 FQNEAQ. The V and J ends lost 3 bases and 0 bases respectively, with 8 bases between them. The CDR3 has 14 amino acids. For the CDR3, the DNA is TGTGCCAGCAGCTTGCTGGAAGCTAACTATGGCTACACCTTC. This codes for CASSLLEANYGYTF. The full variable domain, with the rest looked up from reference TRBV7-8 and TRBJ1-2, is GAGVSQSPRYKVAKRGQDVALRCDPISGHVSLFWYQQALGQGPEFLTYFQNEAQLDKSGLPSDRFFAERPEGSVSTLKIQRTQQEDSAVYLCASSLLEANYGYTFGSGTRLTVV.

The CDR3 region has the DNA TGCAGTGCTAGAGATCGGACTAGCGGGGGGGACAATGAGCAGTTCTTC. Encoded protein: CSARDRTSGGDNEQFF. The chain couples TRBV20-1 to TRBJ2-1, with 15 positions matching TRBD2. This CDR3 has 16 residues. The J segment lost 5 bases and the V segment lost 0 bases, leaving 2 bases of the junction unmatched. From germline, CDR1 is DFQATT and CDR2 SNEGSKA (reference sequence).

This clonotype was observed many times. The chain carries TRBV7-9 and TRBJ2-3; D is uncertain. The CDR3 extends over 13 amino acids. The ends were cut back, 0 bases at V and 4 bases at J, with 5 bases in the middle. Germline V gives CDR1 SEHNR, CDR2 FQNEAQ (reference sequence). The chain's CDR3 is CASSLALPDTQYF. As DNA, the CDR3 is TGTGCCAGCAGCTTAGCGCTACCAGATACGCAGTATTTT.

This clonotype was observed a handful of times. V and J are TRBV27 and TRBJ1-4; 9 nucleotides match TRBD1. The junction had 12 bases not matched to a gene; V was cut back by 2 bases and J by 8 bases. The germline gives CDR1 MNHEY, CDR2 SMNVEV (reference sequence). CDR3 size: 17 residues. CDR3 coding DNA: TGTGCCAGCAGTTTAGGCGGGACAGGGCTGTTTTTGGAAAAACTGTTTTTT. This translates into CASSLGGTGLFLEKLFF.

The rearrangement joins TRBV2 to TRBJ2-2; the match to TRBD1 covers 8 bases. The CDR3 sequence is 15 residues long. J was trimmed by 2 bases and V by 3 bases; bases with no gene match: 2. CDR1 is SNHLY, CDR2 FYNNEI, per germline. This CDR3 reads CASSDGQGNTGELFF. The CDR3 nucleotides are TGTGCCAGCAGTGATGGACAGGGTAACACCGGGGAGCTGTTTTTT.